The T cell receptor (beta chain) described here comes from a study of T cells in Graves' hyperthyroidism and ophthalmopathy (dated by TCRdb to between 2018 and 2020). With respect to the entire study: Peripheral blood was collected at initial diagnosis, before any treatment. After blood sampling, hyperthyroidism patients were treated with methimazole at a starting dose of 30 mg daily, and ophthalmopathy patients were treated with high-dose intravenous methylprednisolone. Prospective prediction of ophthalmopathy was tested in an independent validation cohort of 18 to 20 hyperthyroidism patients and 15 to 17 patients who later progressed to ophthalmopathy. The 75 to 100 discovery patients were randomly split 7:3 into training and test sets. In more than 5 Graves' hyperthyroidism patients, the study also compared T-cell repertoires from thyroid tissue with T-cell repertoires from blood. The paper describes TCR Vbeta CDR3 sequencing of around 130 peripheral blood samples, made up of about 41 ophthalmopathy patients, more than 70 hyperthyroidism patients and around 17 progressor patients. A discovery cohort of fewer than 110 patients, fewer than 50 with Graves' ophthalmopathy and 57 with stable Graves' hyperthyroidism, was used to find distinguishing TCR V-J signatures.

There are 14 amino acids in the CDR3, from cysteine to phenylalanine inclusive. Of all the DNA, just the CDR3 is kept, 42 bases in frame from base 1. Relative to germline, V is 8 bases shorter and J is 3 bases shorter, with 17 bases between their ends. Per the germline V gene, MDHEN is the CDR1 and SYDVKM is the CDR2. The TCR beta CDR3 regions were amplified from RNA transcripts. A first-round RT-PCR of the TCR CDR3 used the HTBI primer set with the Qiagen OneStep RT-PCR kit. The libraries were constructed in a second round of multiplex PCR and then size-selected and purified. Sequencing of the libraries was done on an Illumina HiSeq2000 using paired-end 100 bp reads. Concerning the study's data processing: SOAPnuke was used to process the raw data, with reads discarded if the reads contained adapters or uncalled bases, had a mean Phred below 15, or lacked an exact constant-primer or identifier match. COPE v1.2.5 was used to merge high-quality paired reads, and clonotypes were defined as unique nucleotide sequences. MiTCR v1.1 was used to align the clonotypes against IMGT TRBV, TRBD and TRBJ reference segments. Only V-J combinations with frequency above 0.0001, covering approximately 99% of repertoires, were analysed. A TCS score was defined as the ratio of F50 (clonal expansion) to E x V (chaos), with BLOSUM62-based TCRdist applied between CDR3 peptides within each V-J. Welch's t-statistics and random forest reduced roughly 540 V-J features to roughly 13, which were used in a naive Bayes classifier (R e1071). TCRdb applied fastp at Q25 and MiXCR to the public reads, then kept only in-frame beta chains. Rows with a matching CDR3 protein are joined into one entry that keeps the most common DNA and genes. TCRdb, rather than the study authors, made the V and J calls. This sample is represented by 650,000 to 750,000 distinct CDR3 sequences; 14% of them were singletons. The ten largest clones add up to roughly 10% of the sample.

This clonotype was detected many times. The target of this receptor is not known. Base qualities are not at hand, and no much larger clone is one base apart. Broad study findings and their caveats: A 13 V-J signature model separated ophthalmopathy from stable hyperthyroidism, with around 88% sensitivity and about 81% specificity in cross-validation and 80%/75% in testing. Most expanded thyroid clonotypes (frequency above 0.001) were also found in blood, which suggests that blood repertoires may mirror thyroid immune responses. Sample size was not statistically predetermined, and investigators were not blinded to group allocation. In validation, the model predicted progression to ophthalmopathy with approximately 70% sensitivity and over 72% specificity, a median of 6.5 months before onset.

Stable Graves' hyperthyroidism was defined as the absence of progression to ophthalmopathy over 18 months of follow-up. The hyperthyroidism patients were between 18 and 65 years old and newly diagnosed, with a disease duration of less than 2 months. The study excluded patients with uncontrolled infections, other autoimmune diseases, pregnancy or lactation. Clinical symptoms, serum thyroxine and TRAb, thyroid ultrasound, and orbital computed tomography formed the basis for the diagnoses. Ficoll-Paque density gradient centrifugation was used to isolate PBMCs from 10 ml of fresh peripheral blood. Total RNA was extracted with Trizol reagent, and quality was checked on an Agilent 2100 Bioanalyzer.

The sequence joins TRBV28 to TRBJ2-7; the D segment could be TRBD2, given 5 matching bases. Sequenced input: blood. The clonotype comes from a woman between 18 and 29 years old with Graves' hyperthyroidism. The CDR3 here reads CASGRPRGSYEQYF. The bases read TGTGCCAGCGGCAGACCCCGGGGAAGCTACGAGCAGTACTTC. Here the CDR3 is joined to the reference TRBV28 and TRBJ2-7 genes, and the full variable domain is: DVKVTQSSRYLVKRTGEKVFLECVQDMDHENMFWYRQDPGLGLRLIYFSYDVKMKEKGDIPEGYSVSREKKERFSLILESASTNQTSMYLCASGRPRGSYEQYFGPGTRLTVT.